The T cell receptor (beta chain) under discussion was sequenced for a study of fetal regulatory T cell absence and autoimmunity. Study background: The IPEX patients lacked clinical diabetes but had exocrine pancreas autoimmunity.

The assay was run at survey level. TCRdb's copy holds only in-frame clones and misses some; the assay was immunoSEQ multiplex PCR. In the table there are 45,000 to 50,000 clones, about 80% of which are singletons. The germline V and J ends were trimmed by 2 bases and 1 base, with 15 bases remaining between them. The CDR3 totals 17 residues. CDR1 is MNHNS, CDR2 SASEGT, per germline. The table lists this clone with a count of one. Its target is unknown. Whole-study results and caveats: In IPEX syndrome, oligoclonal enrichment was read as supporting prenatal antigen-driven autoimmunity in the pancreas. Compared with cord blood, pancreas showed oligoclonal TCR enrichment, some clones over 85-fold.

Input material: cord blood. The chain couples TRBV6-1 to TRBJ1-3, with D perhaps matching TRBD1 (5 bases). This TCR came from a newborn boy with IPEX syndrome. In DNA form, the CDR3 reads TGTGCCAGCAGTGAAAGGGGCCCGAGCTTGTCTGGAAACACCATATATTTT. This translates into CASSERGPSLSGNTIYF.